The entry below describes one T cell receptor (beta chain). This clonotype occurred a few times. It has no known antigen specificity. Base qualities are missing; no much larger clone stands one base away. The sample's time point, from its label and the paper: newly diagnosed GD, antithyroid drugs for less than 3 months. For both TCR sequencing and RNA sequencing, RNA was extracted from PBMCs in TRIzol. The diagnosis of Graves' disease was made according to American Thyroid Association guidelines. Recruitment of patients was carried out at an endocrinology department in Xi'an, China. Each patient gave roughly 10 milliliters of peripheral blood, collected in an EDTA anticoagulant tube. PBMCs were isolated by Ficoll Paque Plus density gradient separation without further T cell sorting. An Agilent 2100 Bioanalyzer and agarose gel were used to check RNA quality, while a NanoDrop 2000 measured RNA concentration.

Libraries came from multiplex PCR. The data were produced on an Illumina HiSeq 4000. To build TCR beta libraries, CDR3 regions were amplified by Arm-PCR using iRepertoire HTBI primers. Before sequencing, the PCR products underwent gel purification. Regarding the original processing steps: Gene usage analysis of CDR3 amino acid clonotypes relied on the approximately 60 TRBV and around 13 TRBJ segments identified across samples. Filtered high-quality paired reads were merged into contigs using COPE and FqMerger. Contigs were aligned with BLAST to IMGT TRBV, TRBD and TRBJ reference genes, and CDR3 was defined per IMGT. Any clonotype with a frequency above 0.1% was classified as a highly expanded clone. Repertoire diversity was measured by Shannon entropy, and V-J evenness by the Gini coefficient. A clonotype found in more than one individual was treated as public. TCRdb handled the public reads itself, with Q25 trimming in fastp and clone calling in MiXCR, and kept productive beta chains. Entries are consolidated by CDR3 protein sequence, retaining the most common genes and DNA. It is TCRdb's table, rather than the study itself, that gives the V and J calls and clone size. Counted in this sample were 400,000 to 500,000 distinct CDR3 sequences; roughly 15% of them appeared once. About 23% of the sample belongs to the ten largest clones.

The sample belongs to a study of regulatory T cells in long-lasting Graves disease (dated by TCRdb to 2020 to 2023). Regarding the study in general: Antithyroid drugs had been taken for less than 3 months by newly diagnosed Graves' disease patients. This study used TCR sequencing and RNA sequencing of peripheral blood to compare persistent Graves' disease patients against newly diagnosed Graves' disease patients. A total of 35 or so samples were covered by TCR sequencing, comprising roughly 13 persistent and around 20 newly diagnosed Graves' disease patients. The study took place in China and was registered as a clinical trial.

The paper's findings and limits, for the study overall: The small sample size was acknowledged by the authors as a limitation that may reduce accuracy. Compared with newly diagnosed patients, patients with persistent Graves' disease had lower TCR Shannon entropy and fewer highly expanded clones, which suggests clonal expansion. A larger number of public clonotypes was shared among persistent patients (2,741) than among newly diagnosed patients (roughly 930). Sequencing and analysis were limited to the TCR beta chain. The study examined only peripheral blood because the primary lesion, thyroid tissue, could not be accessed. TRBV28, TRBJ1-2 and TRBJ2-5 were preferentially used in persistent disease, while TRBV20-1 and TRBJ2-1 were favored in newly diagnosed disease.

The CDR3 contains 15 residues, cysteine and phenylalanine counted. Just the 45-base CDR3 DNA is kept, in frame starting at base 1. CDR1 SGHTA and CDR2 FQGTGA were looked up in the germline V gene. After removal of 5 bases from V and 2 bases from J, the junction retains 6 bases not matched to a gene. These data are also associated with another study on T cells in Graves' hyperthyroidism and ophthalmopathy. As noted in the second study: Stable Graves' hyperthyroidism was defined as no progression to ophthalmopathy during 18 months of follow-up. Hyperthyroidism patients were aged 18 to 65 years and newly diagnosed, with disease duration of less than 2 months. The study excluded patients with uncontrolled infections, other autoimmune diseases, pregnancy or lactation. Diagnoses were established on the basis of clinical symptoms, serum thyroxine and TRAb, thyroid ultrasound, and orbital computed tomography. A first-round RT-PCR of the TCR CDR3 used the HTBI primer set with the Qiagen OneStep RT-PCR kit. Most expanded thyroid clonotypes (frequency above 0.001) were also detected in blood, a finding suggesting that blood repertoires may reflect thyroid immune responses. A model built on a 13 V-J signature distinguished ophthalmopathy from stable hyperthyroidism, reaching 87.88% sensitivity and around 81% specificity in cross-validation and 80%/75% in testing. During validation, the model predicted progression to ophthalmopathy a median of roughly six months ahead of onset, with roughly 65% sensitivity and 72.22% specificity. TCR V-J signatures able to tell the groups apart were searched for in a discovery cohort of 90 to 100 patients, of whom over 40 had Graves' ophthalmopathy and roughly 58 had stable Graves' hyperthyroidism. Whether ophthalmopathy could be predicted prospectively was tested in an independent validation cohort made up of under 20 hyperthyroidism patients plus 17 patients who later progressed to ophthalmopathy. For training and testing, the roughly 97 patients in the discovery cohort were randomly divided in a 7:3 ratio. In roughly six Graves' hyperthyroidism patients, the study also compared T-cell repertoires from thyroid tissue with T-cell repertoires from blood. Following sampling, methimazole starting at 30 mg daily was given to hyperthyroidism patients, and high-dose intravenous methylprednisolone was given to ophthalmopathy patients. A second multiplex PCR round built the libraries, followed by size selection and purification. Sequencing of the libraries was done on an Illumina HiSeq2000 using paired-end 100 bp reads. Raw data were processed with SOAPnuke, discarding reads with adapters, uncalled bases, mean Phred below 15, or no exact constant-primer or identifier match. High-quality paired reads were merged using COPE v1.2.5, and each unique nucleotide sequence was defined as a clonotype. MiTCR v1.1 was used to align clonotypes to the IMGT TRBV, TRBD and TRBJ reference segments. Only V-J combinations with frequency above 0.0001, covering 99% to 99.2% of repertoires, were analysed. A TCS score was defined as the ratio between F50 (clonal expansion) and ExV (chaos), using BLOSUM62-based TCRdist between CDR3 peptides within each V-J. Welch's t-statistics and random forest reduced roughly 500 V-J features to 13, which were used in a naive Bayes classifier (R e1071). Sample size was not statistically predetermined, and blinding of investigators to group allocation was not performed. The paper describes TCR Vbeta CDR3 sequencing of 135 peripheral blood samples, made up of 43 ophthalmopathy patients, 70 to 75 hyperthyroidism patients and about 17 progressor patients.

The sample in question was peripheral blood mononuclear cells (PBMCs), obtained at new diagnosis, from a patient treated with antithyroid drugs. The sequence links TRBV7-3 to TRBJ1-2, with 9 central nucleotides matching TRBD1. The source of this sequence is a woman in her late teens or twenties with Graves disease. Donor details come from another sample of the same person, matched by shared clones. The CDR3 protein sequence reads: CASSHGTGTNYGYTF. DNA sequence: TGTGCCAGCAGCCACGGGACAGGGACAAACTATGGCTACACCTTC.